This entry concerns a single T cell receptor (beta chain). This sample was included in a study of blood T cell repertoires in COVID-19. At the level of the study: The origin of the acute and convalescent COVID-19 samples was the United States, Italy and Spain. In each case, the material was cDNA or gDNA derived from T cells, B-cell-depleted T cells, or PBMCs.

In the original analysis: The assay estimated nucleated cells by amplifying reference gene primers. TCRdb's copy holds only in-frame clones and misses some; the assay was immunoSEQ multiplex PCR. V and J calls and clone size are those listed in that table; D and trimming were worked out from the DNA. The table records over 250,000 clones, 70% to 80% of them present only once. The clonotype comes from a woman at least 80 years old with acute or convalescent COVID-19. The specimen sequenced was peripheral blood.

CDR3 sequence reads: CASVRDRGNYGYTF. In DNA form, the CDR3 reads TGTGCCAGCGTACGGGACAGGGGGAACTATGGCTACACCTTC. This rearrangement joins TRBV7-2 to TRBJ1-2, with TRBD1 matching over 11 bases. The CDR3 is 14 amino acids. V gave up 8 bases and J gave up 2 bases; unmatched junction bases: 4. Germline V gene sequence: CDR1 SGHTA, CDR2 FQGNSA. The entire variable domain, with the rest obtained from reference TRBV7-2 and TRBJ1-2, is as follows: GAGVSQSPSNKVTEKGKDVELRCDPISGHTALYWYRQSLGQGLEFLIYFQGNSAPDKSGLPSDRFSAERTGGSVSTLTIQRTQQEDSAVYLCASVRDRGNYGYTFGSGTRLTVV.